Sequencing of this T cell receptor beta chain was carried out in a study of blood T cell repertoires in COVID-19 (TCRdb year 2020). Looking at the study overall: Collaborator samples came from the United States, Italy and Spain and covered acute and convalescent phases of COVID-19. Deeply sampled blood TCRbeta repertoires from subjects exposed to, actively infected with, or recovered from COVID-19 were included in the dataset. The samples were drawn from two sources: the first 160 participants of the ongoing ImmuneRACE study, and fewer than 1,500 subjects contributed by 6 global collaborators. The prospective study material was composed of cDNA or gDNA derived from T cells, B-cell-depleted T cells, or PBMCs. HLA class I and class II types, where available, came from metadata supplied by the sample provider rather than from assay-based typing. Sample metadata almost always included a de-identified subject ID, COVID-19 status, age in years and sex. The repertoires were released in a freely available public database meant as a resource for research on the immune response to SARS-CoV-2. Results the study describes overall, beyond this receptor: The amount of clinical and demographic metadata varied by source and participant and was provided uncurated.

The immunoSEQ Assay, a bias-controlled multiplex PCR, was used to amplify TCRbeta CDR3 regions from genomic DNA. The authors' analysis ran thus. The number of nucleated cells in each sample was estimated from the amplification of reference gene primers within the assay. Sequence reads were collapsed and filtered to measure the absolute abundance of every unique TCRbeta CDR3 rearrangement. For each sample, productive Simpson clonality was calculated as the square root of Simpson's diversity index over productive rearrangements. TCRdb stores this immuneACCESS table with in-frame sequences only. Part of the clones is absent; in the studies checked, under half of the shortfall reflects unresolved V genes, and no reason is known for the rest. V and J calls and clone size are those listed in that table; D and trimming were worked out from the DNA. Counted in this sample were roughly 74,000 clones; around 88% of them appeared once. Approximately 1.9% of the sample comes from the top ten.

Each collaborating institution followed its own protocols to collect whole blood in K2EDTA tubes. For TCRbeta analysis, collaborator samples were shipped as frozen whole blood, as isolated PBMCs, or as DNA extracted from either sample type. With regard to this clone: The specificity of this receptor is unknown. Per-base quality was not reported, and no clone a single base away is much larger than it.

The germline V gene supplies CDR1 KGHSH and CDR2 LQKENI. V was cut back by 6 bases and J by 8 bases, leaving a gap of 19 bases between them. The CDR3 runs 14 residues from the cysteine to the phenylalanine. Left in the record is the CDR3 DNA by itself, 42 bases read in frame from the first base. The sequenced sample consisted of peripheral blood. The receptor was derived from a woman at least 80 years old with active or convalescent COVID-19. The rearrangement joined TRBV18 to TRBJ1-2; the D region possibly corresponds to TRBD1 (6 bases align). The DNA sequence reads TGTGCCAGCTCGACCAGACAGGTGATCGACGGCTACACCTTC. It is translated as CASSTRQVIDGYTF.